Following are 19 T cell receptor beta chains from one sample sequenced in a study of T cell responses to AZD1222 COVID-19 vaccine. Profiling relied on immunoSEQ multiplex PCR, and the TCRdb table lists in-frame clones only, not all of them. Of about 100,000 clones listed, around 89% were seen once; the top ten hold less than 3%. Here the sequenced sample was peripheral blood, taken 28 days after the second AZD1222 dose. These receptors all come from an adult who received the AZD1222 COVID-19 vaccine.

This chain connects TRBV18 to TRBJ2-1; 10 nucleotides agree with TRBD1. The length of the CDR3 is 15 residues. Germline CDR1 KGHSH, CDR2 LQKENI. V trimming: 3 bases; J trimming: 8 bases; junction bases outside the gene matches: 7. CDR3 sequence: CASSPLGQGIDEQFF. In DNA, the CDR3 is TGTGCCAGCTCACCTTTGGGACAGGGGATTGATGAGCAGTTCTTC. Filled out from reference TRBV18 and TRBJ2-1, the complete variable domain reads NAGVMQNPRHLVRRRGQEARLRCSPMKGHSHVYWYRQLPEEGLKFMVYLQKENIIDESGMPKERFSAEFPKEGPSILRIQQVVRGDSAAYFCASSPLGQGIDEQFFGPGTRLTVL.

CDR3 region: CASSQESSGRATTDTQYF. The CDR3 DNA follows: TGTGCCAGCAGCCAAGAGTCTAGCGGGAGGGCAACCACAGATACGCAGTATTTT. V is TRBV4-2 and J is TRBJ2-3, with 12 bases matching TRBD2. The CDR3 spans 18 residues. V shed 0 bases, J shed 2 bases, and the junction held 6 bases outside the gene matches. Germline V CDR1 and CDR2: LGHNA, YNFKEQ.

V usage is TRBV5-1 and J usage is TRBJ2-3, with TRBD2 matching over 10 bases. Looked up from germline, CDR1 is SGHRS and CDR2 is YFSETQ. The CDR3 is 17 residues long. Trimming took 0 bases from V and 4 from J; bases not matched to a gene: 8. The CDR3: CASSLAGASGGSDTQYF. CDR3 sequence (DNA): TGCGCCAGCAGCTTGGCCGGGGCTAGCGGGGGTTCAGATACGCAGTATTTT.

This chain links TRBV10-3 with TRBJ2-1, with 9 bases that match TRBD1. The length of the CDR3 is 15 residues. The junction had 13 bases not matched to a gene; V was cut back by 7 bases and J by 9 bases. Per germline, CDR1 ENHRY and CDR2 SYGVKD. The CDR3 DNA reads as TGTGCCATCAAGGAGGGGACAGGGACGATCGGTGAGCAGTTCTTC. Translating gives CAIKEGTGTIGEQFF.

The rearrangement links TRBV7-9 to TRBJ2-3; D unresolved. The CDR3 spans 14 residues. Per the germline V gene, CDR1 is SEHNR and CDR2 is FQNEAQ (reference sequence). V lost 1 base and J 6 bases, leaving 11 bases between the germline ends. The CDR3 DNA reads as TGTGCCAGCAGCTTAGTAATGGCCTTCGATACGCAGTATTTT. Amino acid sequence: CASSLVMAFDTQYF.

This chain connects TRBV18 to TRBJ1-1, with 7 bases matching TRBD1. V shed 0 bases and J 4 bases; nucleotides not matched to a gene: 5. The CDR3 is 15 amino acids. Germline lookup yields CDR1 KGHSH and CDR2 LQKENI. The CDR3: CASSPPGNRGTEAFF. The CDR3 nucleotides are TGTGCCAGCTCACCACCGGGAAACAGGGGCACTGAAGCTTTCTTT.

The V and J genes are TRBV2 and TRBJ1-5, with TRBD1 as a possible D gene (5 bases). The CDR3 totals 14 residues. Trimming pared 8 bases from V and 11 bases from J, leaving 22 bases between. CDR1 is SNHLY and CDR2 is FYNNEI in the germline V gene. The chain's CDR3 is CASGGLPLSEAQHF. CDR3 nucleotides: TGTGCCAGCGGGGGACTCCCGCTAAGTGAGGCCCAGCATTTT.

This chain links TRBV7-8 with TRBJ1-5, with D possibly being TRBD1 (5 bases). From germline, CDR1 is SGHVS and CDR2 FQNEAQ. CDR3 length: 15 amino acids. Trimming took 5 bases from V and 5 from J, leaving 16 bases between them. The CDR3 sequence is CASSLEWQGYQPQHF. Written as DNA, the CDR3 is TGTGCCAGCAGCCTAGAGTGGCAGGGATATCAGCCCCAGCATTTT.

This chain connects TRBV11-2 to TRBJ2-5; D is uncertain. The germline V gene has CDR1 SGHAT and CDR2 FQNNGV. Trimming removed 5 bases at V and 0 bases at J, with 16 bases between. This CDR3 spans 16 amino acids. CDR3 protein: CASSIRPLPYQETQYF. The CDR3 coding sequence is TGTGCCAGCAGCATCCGACCTCTCCCGTACCAAGAGACCCAGTACTTC.

This rearrangement joins TRBV7-9 to TRBJ2-4; D may be TRBD1 (5 bases). Germline V gene lookup returns CDR1 SEHNR and CDR2 FQNEAQ (reference sequence). CDR3 length: 14 residues. Trimming stripped 1 base from V and 3 bases from J, with 7 bases between. CDR3 bases: TGTGCCAGCAGCTTAGGGGGCGGCAAAAACATTCAGTACTTC. Encoded protein: CASSLGGGKNIQYF.

The chain combines TRBV3-1 (or the pseudogene TRBV3-2) with TRBJ1-5; possibly TRBD1 for D (6 bases). CDR1 is LGHDT, CDR2 YNNKEL, per germline (reference sequence). V gave up 0 bases and J gave up 7 bases, with 13 bases separating them. The length of the CDR3 is 15 residues. CDR3 nucleotides: TGTGCCAGCAGCCAAGATTTCCGAGGACAGCAGCCCCAGCATTTT. Translated: CASSQDFRGQQPQHF.

This sequence joins TRBV5-1 and TRBJ1-3; D is undetermined. Looked up from germline, CDR1 is SGHRS and CDR2 is YFSETQ. V dropped 0 bases and J dropped 0 bases, with 10 bases sitting between them. This CDR3 has 16 amino acids. CDR3 amino acids: CASSLGQTSSGNTIYF. The CDR3, as DNA: TGCGCCAGCAGCTTGGGTCAGACCAGCTCTGGAAACACCATATATTTT.

In nucleotides, the CDR3 is TGTGCCAGCAGTGTACAAGAGACCCAGTACTTC. Protein product: CASSVQETQYF. V gene TRBV28 combines with J gene TRBJ2-5; D remains ambiguous. Trimming shortened V by 5 bases and J by 2 bases, and 3 bases separated the two germline ends. Germline V gene data show CDR1 as MDHEN and CDR2 as SYDVKM. The CDR3 loop spans 11 amino acids.

This rearrangement joins TRBV11-2 to TRBJ2-2; no clear D gene. The germline gives CDR1 SGHAT, CDR2 FQNNGV. CDR3 length: 13 residues. V lost 0 bases, J lost 4 bases, and 3 bases lay in between. CDR3 sequence reads: CASSLESTGELFF. Here the CDR3 DNA reads TGTGCCAGCAGCTTAGAAAGCACCGGGGAGCTGTTTTTT.

The V gene is TRBV6-4, the J gene TRBJ1-1; D perhaps matches TRBD1 (6 bases). CDR3 length equals 14 residues. CDR1 is MRHNA, CDR2 SNTAGT, per germline. The V and J ends lost 7 bases and 3 bases respectively, with 15 bases between them. The CDR3 loop reads CASKRDRYDTEAFF. The DNA of the CDR3 is TGTGCCAGCAAACGCGACAGGTATGACACTGAAGCTTTCTTT.

J is TRBJ1-2 and V is TRBV19, with D possibly TRBD1 on 5 matching bases. CDR3 length equals 16 residues. Per germline, CDR1 LNHDA and CDR2 SQIVND (reference sequence). V was trimmed by 5 bases and J by 0 bases, leaving 16 bases between them. The CDR3 spells CASSPGRQTPNYGYTF. The CDR3 bases are TGTGCCAGTAGTCCTGGTCGACAGACACCTAACTATGGCTACACCTTC. The whole variable domain, filled in from reference TRBV19 and TRBJ1-2, reads DGGITQSPKYLFRKEGQNVTLSCEQNLNHDAMYWYRQDPGQGLRLIYYSQIVNDFQKGDIAEGYSVSREKKESFPLTVTSAQKNPTAFYLCASSPGRQTPNYGYTFGSGTRLTVV.

The CDR3: CASSQDRDRGGYTEAFF. The CDR3, as DNA: TGCGCCAGCAGCCAAGATAGGGACAGGGGGGGGTACACTGAAGCTTTCTTT. The genes are TRBV4-3 and TRBJ1-1; 11 bases fit TRBD1. Germline V gene lookup returns CDR1 LGHNA and CDR2 YSLEER. The length of the CDR3 is 17 residues. The J segment lost 3 bases and the V segment lost 0 bases, leaving 6 bases of the junction unmatched.

This clone has a handful of counts. V and J are TRBV6-5 and TRBJ1-5, with D maybe TRBD1 (6 bases). CDR1 is MNHEY and CDR2 is SVGAGI in the germline V gene. The CDR3 extends over 12 amino acids. Trimming removed 8 bases at V and 3 bases at J, with 8 bases between. CDR3 protein: CASGQYNQPQHF. The CDR3 DNA follows: TGTGCCAGCGGACAGTACAATCAGCCCCAGCATTTT.

This clone has only a few counts. The chain uses TRBV6-4 and TRBJ2-3; 7 nucleotides agree with TRBD2. This CDR3 is 14 amino acids long. V lost 2 bases, J lost 6 bases, and 5 bases stayed unmatched. Germline V gene sequence: CDR1 MRHNA, CDR2 SNTAGT. The CDR3: CASSDGVGGDTQYF. The CDR3 DNA follows: TGTGCCAGCAGTGACGGAGTGGGAGGGGATACGCAGTATTTT.